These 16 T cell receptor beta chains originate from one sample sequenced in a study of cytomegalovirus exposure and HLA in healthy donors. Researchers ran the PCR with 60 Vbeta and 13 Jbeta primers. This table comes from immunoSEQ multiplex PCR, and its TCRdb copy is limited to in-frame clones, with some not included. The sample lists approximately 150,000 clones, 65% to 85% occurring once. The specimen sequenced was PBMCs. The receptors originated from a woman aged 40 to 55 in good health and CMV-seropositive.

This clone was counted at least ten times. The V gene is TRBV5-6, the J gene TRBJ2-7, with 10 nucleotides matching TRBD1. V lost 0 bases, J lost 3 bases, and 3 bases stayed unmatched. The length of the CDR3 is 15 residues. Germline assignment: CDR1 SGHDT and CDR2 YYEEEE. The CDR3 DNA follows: TGTGCCAGCAGCTTGGGACAGGGGGCTGTCTACGAGCAGTACTTC. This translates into CASSLGQGAVYEQYF.

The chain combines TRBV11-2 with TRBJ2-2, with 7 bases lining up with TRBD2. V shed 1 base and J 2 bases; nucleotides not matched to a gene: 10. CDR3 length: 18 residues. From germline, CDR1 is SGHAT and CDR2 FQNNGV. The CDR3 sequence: CASSLGRRGGPNTGELFF. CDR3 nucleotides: TGTGCCAGCAGCTTAGGAAGGCGCGGGGGTCCAAACACCGGGGAGCTGTTTTTT.

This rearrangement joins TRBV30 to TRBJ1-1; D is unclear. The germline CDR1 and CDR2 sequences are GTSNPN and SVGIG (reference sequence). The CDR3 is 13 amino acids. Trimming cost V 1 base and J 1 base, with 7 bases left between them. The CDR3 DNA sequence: TGTGCCTGGAGTGATCAGTCGAACACTGAAGCTTTCTTT. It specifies CAWSDQSNTEAFF.

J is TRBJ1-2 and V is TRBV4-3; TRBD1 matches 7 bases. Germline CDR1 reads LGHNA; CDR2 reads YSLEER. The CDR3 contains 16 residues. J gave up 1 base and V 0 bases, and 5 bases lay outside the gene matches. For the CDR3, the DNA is TGCGCCAGCAGCCAAGATATGACAGGGAGTAACTATGGCTACACCTTC. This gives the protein CASSQDMTGSNYGYTF.

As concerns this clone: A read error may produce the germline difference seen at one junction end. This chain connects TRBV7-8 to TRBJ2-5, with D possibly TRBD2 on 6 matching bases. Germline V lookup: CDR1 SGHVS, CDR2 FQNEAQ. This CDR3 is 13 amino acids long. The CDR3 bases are TGTGCCAGCAGCTTATCCAGCGGTTGGGGACTTCACTTC. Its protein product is CASSLSSGWGLHF. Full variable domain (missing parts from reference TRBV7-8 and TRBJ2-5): GAGVSQSPRYKVAKRGQDVALRCDPISGHVSLFWYQQALGQGPEFLTYFQNEAQLDKSGLPSDRFFAERPEGSVSTLKIQRTQQEDSAVYLCASSLSSGWGLHFGPGTRLLVL.

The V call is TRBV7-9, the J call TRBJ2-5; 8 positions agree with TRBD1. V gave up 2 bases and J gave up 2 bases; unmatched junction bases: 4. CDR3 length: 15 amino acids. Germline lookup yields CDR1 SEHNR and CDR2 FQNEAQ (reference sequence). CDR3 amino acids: CASSLRQGRQETQYF. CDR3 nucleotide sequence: TGTGCCAGCAGCTTAAGACAGGGGAGGCAAGAGACCCAGTACTTC.

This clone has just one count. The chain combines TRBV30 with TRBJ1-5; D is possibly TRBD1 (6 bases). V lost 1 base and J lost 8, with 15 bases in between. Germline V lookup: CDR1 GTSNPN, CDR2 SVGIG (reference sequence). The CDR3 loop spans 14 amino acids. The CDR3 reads CAWSDGGGMEPQHF. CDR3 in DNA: TGTGCCTGGAGTGATGGGGGGGGCATGGAGCCCCAGCATTTT.

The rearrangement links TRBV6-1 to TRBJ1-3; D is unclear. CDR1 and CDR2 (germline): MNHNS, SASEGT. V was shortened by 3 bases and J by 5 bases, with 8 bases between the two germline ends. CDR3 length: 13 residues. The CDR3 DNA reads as TGTGCCAGCAGTGATTGGGCTAGAAACACCATATATTTT. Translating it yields CASSDWARNTIYF.

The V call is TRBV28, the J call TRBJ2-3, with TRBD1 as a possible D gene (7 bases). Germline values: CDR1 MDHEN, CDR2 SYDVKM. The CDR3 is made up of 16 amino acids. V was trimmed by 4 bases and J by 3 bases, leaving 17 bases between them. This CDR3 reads CASSSPGGPKTDTQYF. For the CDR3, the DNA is TGTGCCAGCAGTTCCCCAGGGGGGCCTAAAACAGATACGCAGTATTTT.

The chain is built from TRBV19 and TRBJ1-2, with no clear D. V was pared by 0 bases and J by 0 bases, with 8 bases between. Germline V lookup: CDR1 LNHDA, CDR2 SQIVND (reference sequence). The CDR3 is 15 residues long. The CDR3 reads CASSIDSGSNYGYTF. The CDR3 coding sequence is TGTGCCAGTAGTATAGATTCGGGTTCTAACTATGGCTACACCTTC.

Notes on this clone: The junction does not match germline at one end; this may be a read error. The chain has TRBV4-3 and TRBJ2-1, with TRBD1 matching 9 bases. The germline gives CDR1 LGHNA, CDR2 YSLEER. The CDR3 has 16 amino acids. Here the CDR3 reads CASSPTGTGILNEQLF. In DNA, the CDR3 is TGCGCCAGCAGCCCTACCGGGACAGGGATCCTCAATGAGCAGCTCTTC.

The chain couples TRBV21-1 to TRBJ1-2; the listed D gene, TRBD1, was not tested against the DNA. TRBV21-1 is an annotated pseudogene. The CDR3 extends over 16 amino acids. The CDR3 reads CASSGRQQTTFYGYTF. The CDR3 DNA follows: TGTGCCAGCAGCGGTCGACAGCAAACTACGTTCTATGGCTACACCTTC.

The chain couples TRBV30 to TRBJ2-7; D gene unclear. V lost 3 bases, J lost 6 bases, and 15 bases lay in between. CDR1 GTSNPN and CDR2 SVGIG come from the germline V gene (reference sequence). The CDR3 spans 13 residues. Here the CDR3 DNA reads TGTGCCTGGAGGGCCACGGGTCGGAGCGAGCAGTACTTC. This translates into CAWRATGRSEQYF.

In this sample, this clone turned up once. Written as DNA, the CDR3 is TGTGCCAGCAGTGCCCAATCTAAAGCTTTCTTT. It codes for CASSAQSKAFF. The J gene is TRBJ1-1, the V gene TRBV2, with D unclear. CDR3 size: 11 residues. Trimming stripped 4 bases from V and 9 bases from J, with 9 bases between. The germline CDR1 and CDR2 sequences are SNHLY and FYNNEI.

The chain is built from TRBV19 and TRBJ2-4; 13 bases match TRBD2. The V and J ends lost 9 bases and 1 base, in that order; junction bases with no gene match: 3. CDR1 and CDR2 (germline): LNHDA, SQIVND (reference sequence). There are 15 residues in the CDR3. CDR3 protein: CASRLAGGAKNIQYF. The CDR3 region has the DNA TGTGCCAGCCGACTAGCGGGGGGTGCCAAAAACATTCAGTACTTC.

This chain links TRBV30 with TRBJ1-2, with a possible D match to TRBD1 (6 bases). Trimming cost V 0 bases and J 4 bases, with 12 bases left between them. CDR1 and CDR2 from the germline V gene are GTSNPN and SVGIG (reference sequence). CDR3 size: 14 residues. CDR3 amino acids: CAWSVQDRPYGYTF. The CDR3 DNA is TGTGCCTGGAGTGTACAAGACAGGCCCTATGGCTACACCTTC.